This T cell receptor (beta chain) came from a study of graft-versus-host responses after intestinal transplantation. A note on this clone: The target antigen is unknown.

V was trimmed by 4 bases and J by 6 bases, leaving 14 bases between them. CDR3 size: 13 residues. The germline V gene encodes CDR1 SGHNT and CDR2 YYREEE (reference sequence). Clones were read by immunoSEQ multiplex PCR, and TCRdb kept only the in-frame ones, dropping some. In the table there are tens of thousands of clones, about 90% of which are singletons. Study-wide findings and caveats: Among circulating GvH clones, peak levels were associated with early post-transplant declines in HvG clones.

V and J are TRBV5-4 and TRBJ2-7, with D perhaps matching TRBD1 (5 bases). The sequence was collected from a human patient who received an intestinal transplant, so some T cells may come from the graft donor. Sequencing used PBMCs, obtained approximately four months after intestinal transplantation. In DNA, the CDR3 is TGTGCCAGCAGCCAGGGTGGTCTAACCGAGCAGTACTTC. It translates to CASSQGGLTEQYF.